This note documents a single T cell receptor (beta chain) sequence. This specimen comes from a study of blood T cell repertoires in COVID-19. Study-level background: Nucleic acid was either cDNA or gDNA, and it came from T cells, B-cell-depleted T cells, or PBMCs.

Measured with immunoSEQ multiplex PCR; TCRdb has only the in-frame clones, and not every one. Among over 300,000 clones, roughly 88% were seen once, and the ten largest hold approximately 1%. V was clipped by 7 bases and J by 4 bases, with 13 bases between them. The CDR3 is made up of 13 amino acids. Germline V lookup: CDR1 SNHLY, CDR2 FYNNEI. This chain joins TRBV2 and TRBJ1-2; perhaps TRBD1 as D (5 bases). The receptor comes from a woman between 25 and 40 years old with acute COVID-19. The sequenced sample consisted of PBMCs or T cells enriched from blood (not recorded which). This CDR3 reads CASTQNGGYGYTF. The DNA of the CDR3 is TGTGCCAGCACCCAAAACGGGGGCTATGGCTACACCTTC.